Listed below are T cell receptor beta chains from one sample, sequenced in a study of blood T cell repertoires in COVID-19. Clones were sequenced by immunoSEQ multiplex PCR, and TCRdb holds only the in-frame ones, with some missing. The sample records over 250,000 clones, 80% to 90% being singletons. The source material was PBMCs or T cells enriched from blood (not recorded which). The source is a woman aged 18-29 years who had recovered from COVID-19. CDR3s include the opening cysteine and the closing phenylalanine or tryptophan. The D gene is left open where the match is weak. Clone sizes are given selectively: once, few, many, or a class where the clone is expanded.

CDR3 DNA: TGTGCCAGTAGGAGTTCATTCGGGACAGGGGATCAGCCCCAGCATTTT; CDR3 protein: CASRSSFGTGDQPQHF; V gene: TRBV19; J gene: TRBJ1-5; CDR3 length: 16; D gene: TRBD1; clone size: -
CDR3 DNA: TGTGCCAGCAGTGAAGGTTGGGAACAGGGGGCGTGTGAGCAGTTCTTC; CDR3 protein: CASSEGWEQGACEQFF; V gene: TRBV2; J gene: TRBJ2-1; CDR3 length: 16; D gene: TRBD1; clone size: -
CDR3 DNA: TGTGCCAGCAGTGAAGATAGAGACAGGGGGTCTTTCTTT; CDR3 protein: CASSEDRDRGSFF; V gene: TRBV6-1; J gene: TRBJ1-1; CDR3 length: 13; D gene: TRBD1; clone size: -
CDR3 DNA: TGTGCCAGTAGTACTAGGGGGGATACGCAGTATTTT; CDR3 protein: CASSTRGDTQYF; V gene: TRBV19; J gene: TRBJ2-3; CDR3 length: 12; D gene: -; clone size: -
CDR3 DNA: TGTGCCAGCAGACGGAGGGTACGGCGTCAATCACCCCTCCACTTT; CDR3 protein: CASRRRVRRQSPLHF; V gene: TRBV6-4; J gene: TRBJ1-6; CDR3 length: 15; D gene: -; clone size: -
CDR3 DNA: TGTGCCAGCAGCTCTCGGACAGATAGCACAGATACGCAGTATTTT; CDR3 protein: CASSSRTDSTDTQYF; V gene: TRBV5-4; J gene: TRBJ2-3; CDR3 length: 15; D gene: -; clone size: -
CDR3 DNA: TGTGCCAGCAGTCAACTTTTTGGCCCTACAGGTAGCAGTGAAGCTTTCTTT; CDR3 protein: CASSQLFGPTGSSEAFF; V gene: TRBV28; J gene: TRBJ1-1; CDR3 length: 17; D gene: -; clone size: -
CDR3 DNA: TGTGCCAGCAGGACAGGGACAGGGACGGTGAACACTGAAGCTTTCTTT; CDR3 protein: CASRTGTGTVNTEAFF; V gene: TRBV28; J gene: TRBJ1-1; CDR3 length: 16; D gene: TRBD1; clone size: -
CDR3 DNA: TGTGCCAGCAGCTTAGATAGCTATGGCTACACCTTC; CDR3 protein: CASSLDSYGYTF; V gene: TRBV13; J gene: TRBJ1-2; CDR3 length: 12; D gene: -; clone size: -
CDR3 DNA: TGTGCCAGCAGCCCACCCGAGGGACAGCCTTCCGATACGCAGTATTTT; CDR3 protein: CASSPPEGQPSDTQYF; V gene: TRBV7-2; J gene: TRBJ2-3; CDR3 length: 16; D gene: TRBD1; clone size: -
CDR3 DNA: TGTGCCAGCAGGTTGGGGGCGCGGGATGGCTACACCTTC; CDR3 protein: CASRLGARDGYTF; V gene: TRBV28; J gene: TRBJ1-2; CDR3 length: 13; D gene: -; clone size: -
CDR3 DNA: TGTGCCAGCAGCTTGGATCCAGACCTCTATAGCAATCAGTCCCAGCATTTT; CDR3 protein: CASSLDPDLYSNQSQHF; V gene: TRBV5-5; J gene: TRBJ1-5; CDR3 length: 17; D gene: -; clone size: -
CDR3 DNA: TGTGCCAGCTCACTTACTGGGGGGGGACATAATTCACCCCTCCACTTT; CDR3 protein: CASSLTGGGHNSPLHF; V gene: TRBV28; J gene: TRBJ1-6; CDR3 length: 16; D gene: -; clone size: once
CDR3 DNA: TGCAGTGCTAGTGGGGGAGGAAACACTGAAGCTTTCTTT; CDR3 protein: CSASGGGNTEAFF; V gene: TRBV20-1; J gene: TRBJ1-1; CDR3 length: 13; D gene: -; clone size: -
CDR3 DNA: TGTGCCAGCAGCTCGGGGACTAGCGGGAGGGGTGATGAGCAGTTCTTC; CDR3 protein: CASSSGTSGRGDEQFF; V gene: TRBV5-4; J gene: TRBJ2-1; CDR3 length: 16; D gene: TRBD2; clone size: -
CDR3 DNA: TGCAGCGTTGAAGGAGGGGGGGGCGCGGAAGCTTTCTTT; CDR3 protein: CSVEGGGGAEAFF; V gene: TRBV29-1; J gene: TRBJ1-1; CDR3 length: 13; D gene: -; clone size: -
CDR3 DNA: TGTGCCAGCAGCCAAGATGCACAGGCCAACTATGGCTACACCTTC; CDR3 protein: CASSQDAQANYGYTF; V gene: TRBV14; J gene: TRBJ1-2; CDR3 length: 15; D gene: -; clone size: -
CDR3 DNA: TGCGCCAGCAGCCAAGATCCGGCGGGGGAATTTGGCTACACCTTC; CDR3 protein: CASSQDPAGEFGYTF; V gene: TRBV4-1; J gene: TRBJ1-2; CDR3 length: 15; D gene: -; clone size: -
CDR3 DNA: TGTGCCAGCAGCGGACTAGCGGGAGACAGGGGTCAAATGTATAATGAGCAGTTCTTC; CDR3 protein: CASSGLAGDRGQMYNEQFF; V gene: TRBV7-9; J gene: TRBJ2-1; CDR3 length: 19; D gene: TRBD2; clone size: -
CDR3 DNA: TGTGCCAGTGGGTTGGGGACAGGGTACAGCAATCAGCCCCAGCATTTT; CDR3 protein: CASGLGTGYSNQPQHF; V gene: TRBV19; J gene: TRBJ1-5; CDR3 length: 16; D gene: TRBD1; clone size: -
CDR3 DNA: TGTGCCAGCGGATTAGTAGGAGGTGGGGATGAGCAGTTCTTC; CDR3 protein: CASGLVGGGDEQFF; V gene: TRBV7-3; J gene: TRBJ2-1; CDR3 length: 14; D gene: -; clone size: -
CDR3 DNA: TGTGCCAGCAGCCCGAGCGTCGGAAATGAAAAACTGTTTTTT; CDR3 protein: CASSPSVGNEKLFF; V gene: TRBV7-9; J gene: TRBJ1-4; CDR3 length: 14; D gene: -; clone size: -
CDR3 DNA: TGTGCCACCAGCAACAGGGGGCTCACAGATACGCAGTATTTT; CDR3 protein: CATSNRGLTDTQYF; V gene: TRBV24-1; J gene: TRBJ2-3; CDR3 length: 14; D gene: TRBD1; clone size: -
CDR3 DNA: TGTGCCAGCAGCTTAAGCGAGCAGGGCGGCACAGATACGCAGTATTTT; CDR3 protein: CASSLSEQGGTDTQYF; V gene: TRBV7-9; J gene: TRBJ2-3; CDR3 length: 16; D gene: -; clone size: -
CDR3 DNA: TGTGCCACCAGCAGAGATATGGGGGCCACTGAAGCTTTCTTT; CDR3 protein: CATSRDMGATEAFF; V gene: TRBV15; J gene: TRBJ1-1; CDR3 length: 14; D gene: -; clone size: -
CDR3 DNA: TGTGCCAGTAGTATAAGAGGCACGACAGGGGGCCTTAGAGGTAGACATTTT; CDR3 protein: CASSIRGTTGGLRGRHF; V gene: TRBV19; J gene: TRBJ1-5; CDR3 length: 17; D gene: TRBD1; clone size: -
CDR3 DNA: TGTGCCATCAGTGAGTCGAGAGGGAGTCGCTGGCAGACCCAGTACTTC; CDR3 protein: CAISESRGSRWQTQYF; V gene: TRBV10-3; J gene: TRBJ2-5; CDR3 length: 16; D gene: -; clone size: -
CDR3 DNA: TGTGCCAGCAGTTTAGGGGGACAGGGTGACTCACCCCTCCACTTT; CDR3 protein: CASSLGGQGDSPLHF; V gene: TRBV27; J gene: TRBJ1-6; CDR3 length: 15; D gene: TRBD1; clone size: -
CDR3 DNA: TGTGCCAGCAGCTTTCGACAGGTGAACTCTGGAAACACCATATATTTT; CDR3 protein: CASSFRQVNSGNTIYF; V gene: TRBV7-2; J gene: TRBJ1-3; CDR3 length: 16; D gene: -; clone size: -
CDR3 DNA: TGCGCCAGCAGGCCAAGATCACAGGACAGTCACACTGAAGCTTTCTTT; CDR3 protein: CASRPRSQDSHTEAFF; V gene: TRBV4-1; J gene: TRBJ1-1; CDR3 length: 16; D gene: -; clone size: -
CDR3 DNA: TGTGCCAGCAGTCCCTACGGGGGGAGAGGAGAGCAGTACTTC; CDR3 protein: CASSPYGGRGEQYF; V gene: TRBV6-5; J gene: TRBJ2-7; CDR3 length: 14; D gene: TRBD2; clone size: -
CDR3 DNA: TGTGCCACCAGCAGCGACTTGGGTAGCAATCAGCCCCAGCATTTT; CDR3 protein: CATSSDLGSNQPQHF; V gene: TRBV15; J gene: TRBJ1-5; CDR3 length: 15; D gene: -; clone size: -
CDR3 DNA: TGTGCCAGCTCACCAATGCAGGGGGCCATGAACACTGAAGCTTTCTTT; CDR3 protein: CASSPMQGAMNTEAFF; V gene: TRBV18; J gene: TRBJ1-1; CDR3 length: 16; D gene: TRBD1; clone size: -
CDR3 DNA: TGTGCCTGGGTGGACAGGGGAAATTCACCCCTCCACTTT; CDR3 protein: CAWVDRGNSPLHF; V gene: TRBV30; J gene: TRBJ1-6; CDR3 length: 13; D gene: TRBD1; clone size: -
CDR3 DNA: TGTGCCAGCACCTTAGGCAGATCCTACGAGCAGTACTTC; CDR3 protein: CASTLGRSYEQYF; V gene: TRBV11-2; J gene: TRBJ2-7; CDR3 length: 13; D gene: -; clone size: -
CDR3 DNA: TGTGCCAGCAGCCCAATGACAGGCTCTGGAAACACCATATATTTT; CDR3 protein: CASSPMTGSGNTIYF; V gene: TRBV7-2; J gene: TRBJ1-3; CDR3 length: 15; D gene: -; clone size: -
CDR3 DNA: TGTGCCAGCTCTGGGGCGGGAGTGGGCGCAGATACGCAGTATTTT; CDR3 protein: CASSGAGVGADTQYF; V gene: TRBV28; J gene: TRBJ2-3; CDR3 length: 15; D gene: TRBD2; clone size: once